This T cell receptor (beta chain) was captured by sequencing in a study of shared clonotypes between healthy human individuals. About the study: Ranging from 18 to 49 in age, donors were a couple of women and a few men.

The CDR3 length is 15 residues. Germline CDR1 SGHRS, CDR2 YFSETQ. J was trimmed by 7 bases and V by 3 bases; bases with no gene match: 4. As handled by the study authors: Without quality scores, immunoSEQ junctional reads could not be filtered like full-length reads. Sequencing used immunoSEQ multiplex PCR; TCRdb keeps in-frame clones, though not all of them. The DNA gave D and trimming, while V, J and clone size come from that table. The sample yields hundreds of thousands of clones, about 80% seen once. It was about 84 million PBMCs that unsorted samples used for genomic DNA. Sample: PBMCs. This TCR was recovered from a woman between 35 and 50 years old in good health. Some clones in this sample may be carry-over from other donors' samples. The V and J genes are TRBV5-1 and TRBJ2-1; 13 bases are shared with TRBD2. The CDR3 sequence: CASSWGTSGNNEQFF. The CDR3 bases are TGCGCCAGCAGCTGGGGGACTAGCGGGAATAATGAGCAGTTCTTC.